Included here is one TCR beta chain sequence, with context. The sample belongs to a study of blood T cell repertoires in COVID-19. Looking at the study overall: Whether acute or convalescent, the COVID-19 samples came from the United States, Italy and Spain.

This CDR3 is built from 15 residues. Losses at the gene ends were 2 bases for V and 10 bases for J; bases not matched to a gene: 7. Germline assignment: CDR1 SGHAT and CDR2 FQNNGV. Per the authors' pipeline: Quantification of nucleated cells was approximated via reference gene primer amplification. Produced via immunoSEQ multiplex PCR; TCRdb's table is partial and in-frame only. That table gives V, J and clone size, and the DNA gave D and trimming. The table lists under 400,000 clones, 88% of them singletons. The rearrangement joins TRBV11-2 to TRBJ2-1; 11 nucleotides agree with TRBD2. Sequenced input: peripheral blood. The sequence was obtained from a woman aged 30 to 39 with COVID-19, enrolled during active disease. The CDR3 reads CASSLRLAGGQEQFF. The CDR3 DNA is TGTGCCAGCAGCTTAAGGCTAGCGGGGGGACAAGAGCAGTTCTTC.